Listed here is a single T cell receptor beta chain. Its target is unknown. Unmatched junction bases numbered 6, after V lost 5 bases and J lost 7 bases. There are 16 residues in the CDR3. The germline V gene encodes CDR1 LGHNA and CDR2 YNFKEQ. This entry is derived from a study of shared clonotypes between healthy human individuals. Broader study findings: Sequencing depth was predicted to influence how clonotypes are shared among donors.

Deep level was the assay's run setting. The team ran DNA from unsorted PBMCs on ten immunoSEQ deep assay plates for sequencing. The repertoire was sequenced with immunoSEQ multiplex PCR; TCRdb's copy has only in-frame clones and lacks some. The sample shows a few hundred thousand clones, about 80% of them seen only once. Sequenced: PBMCs. The gene calls are TRBV4-2 and TRBJ2-1; 15 bases are shared with TRBD2. This receptor was taken from a middle-aged woman in good health. Some clones in this sample may be carry-over from other donors' samples. The CDR3 region has the DNA TGTGCCAGCAGCTACGGACTAGCGGGAGGGTTTAATGAGCAGTTCTTC. It specifies CASSYGLAGGFNEQFF.